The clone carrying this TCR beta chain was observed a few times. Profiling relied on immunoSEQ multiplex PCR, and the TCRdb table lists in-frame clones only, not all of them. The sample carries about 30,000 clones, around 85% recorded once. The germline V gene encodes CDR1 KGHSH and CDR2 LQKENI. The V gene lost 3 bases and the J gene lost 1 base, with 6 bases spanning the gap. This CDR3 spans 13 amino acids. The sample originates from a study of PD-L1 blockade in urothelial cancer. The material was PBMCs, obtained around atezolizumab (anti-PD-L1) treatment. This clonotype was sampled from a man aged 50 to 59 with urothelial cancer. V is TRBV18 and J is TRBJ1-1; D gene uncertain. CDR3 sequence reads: CASSPVANTEAFF. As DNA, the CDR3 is TGTGCCAGCTCACCGGTAGCGAACACTGAAGCTTTCTTT. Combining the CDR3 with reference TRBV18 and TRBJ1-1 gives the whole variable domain NAGVMQNPRHLVRRRGQEARLRCSPMKGHSHVYWYRQLPEEGLKFMVYLQKENIIDESGMPKERFSAEFPKEGPSILRIQQVVRGDSAAYFCASSPVANTEAFFGQGTRLTVV.